These 18 T cell receptor beta chains were sequenced from one sample in a study of Ad26.COV2.S vaccination and SARS-CoV-2 variants. The table came from immunoSEQ multiplex PCR; TCRdb's copy has only in-frame clones and leaves some out. The table lists 300,000 to 400,000 clones, roughly 90% of them singletons. Treatment given: roughly 19 received Ad26.COV2.S at low or high dose, single or two shots; several received placebo; per-sample allocation not given. Specimen acquisition occurred on day 63 following the initial vaccine or placebo injection. The source was peripheral blood, collected in a trial of Ad26.COV2.S vaccine versus placebo. Source of these receptors: a person aged 18-65 years who received the Ad26.COV2.S COVID-19 vaccine or a placebo.

The chain combines TRBV7-8 with TRBJ1-2, with 10 bases aligning to TRBD1. CDR1 is SGHVS, CDR2 FQNEAQ, per germline. This CDR3 is 20 amino acids long. J was trimmed by 2 bases and V by 1 base; bases with no gene match: 16. The CDR3 protein is CASSLGQEDRGRRENYGYTF. The CDR3 DNA is TGTGCCAGCAGCTTAGGCCAGGAAGACAGGGGGCGCCGAGAGAACTATGGCTACACCTTC.

The chain combines TRBV7-2 with TRBJ2-2; TRBD2 matches 7 bases. Trimming took 3 bases from V and 0 from J; bases not matched to a gene: 4. The germline V gene encodes CDR1 SGHTA and CDR2 FQGNSA. The CDR3 is 16 amino acids. CDR3 loop: CASSFSGGANTGELFF. The CDR3 DNA follows: TGTGCCAGCAGCTTCAGTGGGGGGGCGAACACCGGGGAGCTGTTTTTT. Supplemented by reference TRBV7-2 and TRBJ2-2, the full variable domain reads GAGVSQSPSNKVTEKGKDVELRCDPISGHTALYWYRQSLGQGLEFLIYFQGNSAPDKSGLPSDRFSAERTGGSVSTLTIQRTQQEDSAVYLCASSFSGGANTGELFFGEGSRLTVL.

The V call is TRBV2, the J call TRBJ2-2, with 9 positions matching TRBD2. The germline gives CDR1 SNHLY, CDR2 FYNNEI. V trimming: 1 base; J trimming: 0 bases; junction bases outside the gene matches: 3. The CDR3 has 17 residues. The CDR3 region is CASSEVGGGANTGELFF. The CDR3 nucleotides read TGTGCCAGCAGTGAAGTTGGCGGGGGGGCGAACACCGGGGAGCTGTTTTTT.

CDR3 nucleotides: TGTGCCAGCAGTTTAAGCTTAAGGGGACTGAGCACAGATACGCAGTATTTT. This translates into CASSLSLRGLSTDTQYF. The rearrangement links TRBV27 to TRBJ2-3; the D gene is possibly TRBD2 (6 bases). V was clipped by 2 bases and J by 0 bases, with 15 bases between them. This CDR3 is built from 17 residues. CDR1 and CDR2 from the germline V gene are MNHEY and SMNVEV (reference sequence).

Only a few counts were recorded for this clone. V and J are TRBV5-4 and TRBJ1-2, with a possible D match to TRBD1 (5 bases). The germline V gene encodes CDR1 SGHNT and CDR2 YYREEE (reference sequence). The V end lost 0 bases, the J end lost 6 bases, and 15 bases lay between the germline ends. This CDR3 has 15 residues. The CDR3 loop is CASSLVGGSQDGYTF. CDR3 in DNA: TGTGCCAGCAGCTTGGTCGGGGGGAGTCAGGATGGCTACACCTTC.

The genes are TRBV30 and TRBJ1-2, with no clear D. CDR3 length equals 15 residues. V was trimmed by 5 bases and J by 5 bases, leaving 21 bases between them. Germline CDR1 is GTSNPN and CDR2 is SVGIG (reference sequence). CDR3 amino acids: CAWDRPFNYGYGYTF. As DNA, the CDR3 is TGTGCCTGGGACCGGCCCTTTAATTACGGGTATGGCTACACCTTC.

This chain connects TRBV7-9 to TRBJ1-1, with unresolved D. CDR3 size: 11 residues. The V gene's germline CDR1 is SEHNR and CDR2 FQNEAQ (reference sequence). The CDR3 region is CASATNTEAFF. In DNA form, the CDR3 reads TGTGCTTCCGCAACGAACACTGAAGCTTTCTTT.

The chain uses TRBV6-2 or TRBV6-3 and TRBJ2-3; D remains ambiguous. Germline CDR1 reads MNHEY; CDR2 reads SVGEGT. The length of the CDR3 is 14 residues. Trimming cost V 4 bases and J 6 bases, with 14 bases left between them. The CDR3 region is CASSSLPFGDTQYF. CDR3 bases: TGTGCCAGCAGTTCACTCCCTTTTGGTGATACGCAGTATTTT.

V and J are TRBV6-1 and TRBJ1-4; 7 positions match TRBD1. The CDR3 is 20 residues long. The ends lost 0 bases at V and 2 bases at J; junction bases unmatched: 15. Germline assignment: CDR1 MNHNS and CDR2 SASEGT. CDR3 nucleotide sequence: TGTGCCAGCAGTGAAGCGACGACAGGGAGGGGGCTGGGGACTAATGAAAAACTGTTTTTT. Its protein is CASSEATTGRGLGTNEKLFF.

This clone was counted once. This chain connects TRBV5-6 to TRBJ2-3, with TRBD2 matching over 7 bases. Germline V gene lookup returns CDR1 SGHDT and CDR2 YYEEEE. This CDR3 spans 14 amino acids. V shed 4 bases and J 2 bases; nucleotides not matched to a gene: 4. The CDR3 here is CASSPGRDTDTQYF. The CDR3 DNA follows: TGTGCCAGCAGCCCGGGGAGGGACACAGATACGCAGTATTTT.

The chain links TRBV4-1 to TRBJ1-1; D is ambiguous. Looked up from germline, CDR1 is MGHRA and CDR2 is YSYEKL. The V and J ends lost 5 bases and 9 bases respectively, with 13 bases between them. The CDR3 is made up of 12 amino acids. The CDR3 DNA sequence: TGCGCCAGCAGCGGACCCTACAATAAAGCTTTCTTT. This encodes CASSGPYNKAFF.

This chain connects TRBV7-8 to TRBJ1-3; TRBD1 matches 7 bases. The CDR3 is 17 residues long. Germline CDR1 is SGHVS and CDR2 is FQNEAQ. J lost 1 base, V lost 3 bases, and 9 bases had no gene match. The CDR3, as DNA: TGTGCCAGCAGCTTGATCATCACAGGGGTTTCTGGAAACACCATATATTTT. Translating it yields CASSLIITGVSGNTIYF. The full variable domain, with the rest looked up from reference TRBV7-8 and TRBJ1-3, is GAGVSQSPRYKVAKRGQDVALRCDPISGHVSLFWYQQALGQGPEFLTYFQNEAQLDKSGLPSDRFFAERPEGSVSTLKIQRTQQEDSAVYLCASSLIITGVSGNTIYFGEGSWLTVV.

The chain links TRBV19 to TRBJ1-2; D is unclear. Trimming took off 4 bases at V and 4 bases at J, with 10 bases between the two ends. The CDR3 has 13 residues. Germline V gives CDR1 LNHDA, CDR2 SQIVND (reference sequence). The CDR3 sequence is CASSTPSRYGYTF. The DNA for the CDR3 is TGTGCCAGTAGTACACCCTCGCGCTATGGCTACACCTTC.

CDR3 sequence reads: CASSSHWGRGNFQETQYF. CDR3 in DNA: TGTGCCAGCAGTTCCCATTGGGGCAGGGGGAACTTCCAAGAGACCCAGTACTTC. V usage is TRBV28 and J usage is TRBJ2-5, with TRBD1 matching 7 bases. The germline V gene encodes CDR1 MDHEN and CDR2 SYDVKM. V was clipped by 4 bases and J by 1 base; unmatched bases: 15. The CDR3 has 18 amino acids.

The chain carries TRBV5-1 and TRBJ2-3, with 8 bases aligning to TRBD2. V was clipped by 3 bases and J by 4 bases; unmatched bases: 4. From germline, CDR1 is SGHRS and CDR2 YFSETQ. There are 14 residues in the CDR3. This chain's CDR3 is CASSWGTRSDTQYF. CDR3 coding DNA: TGCGCCAGCAGCTGGGGGACTAGATCAGATACGCAGTATTTT. Variable domain in full (rest from reference TRBV5-1 and TRBJ2-3): KAGVTQTPRYLIKTRGQQVTLSCSPISGHRSVSWYQQTPGQGLQFLFEYFSETQRNKGNFPGRFSGRQFSNSRSEMNVSTLELGDSALYLCASSWGTRSDTQYFGPGTRLTVL.

The chain's CDR3 is CASSLGISSYEQYF. CDR3 DNA: TGTGCCAGCAGCTTGGGGATTAGCTCCTACGAGCAGTACTTC. The rearrangement uses TRBV5-4 and TRBJ2-7; D remains unclear. Germline V CDR1 and CDR2: SGHNT, YYREEE (reference sequence). The CDR3 covers 14 residues. Trimming cost V 0 bases and J 0 bases, with 7 bases left between them.

The V call is TRBV11-2, the J call TRBJ2-1, with D perhaps TRBD2 (6 bases). Trimming removed 4 bases from V and 15 bases from J, with 16 bases in between. Per germline, CDR1 SGHAT and CDR2 FQNNGV. The CDR3 spans 12 residues. DNA for the CDR3: TGTGCCAGCAGCTCGACTAGAGCAGAGGGGTTCTTC. Protein sequence: CASSSTRAEGFF.

CDR3 bases: TGTGCCAGTGGGGGGGGAAATCAGCCCCAGCATTTT. Amino acids: CASGGGNQPQHF. The chain combines TRBV2 with TRBJ1-5, with a tentative D call TRBD1 (5 bases). Trimming cost V 9 bases and J 4 bases, with 10 bases left between them. CDR1 and CDR2 (germline): SNHLY, FYNNEI. CDR3 length: 12 residues.